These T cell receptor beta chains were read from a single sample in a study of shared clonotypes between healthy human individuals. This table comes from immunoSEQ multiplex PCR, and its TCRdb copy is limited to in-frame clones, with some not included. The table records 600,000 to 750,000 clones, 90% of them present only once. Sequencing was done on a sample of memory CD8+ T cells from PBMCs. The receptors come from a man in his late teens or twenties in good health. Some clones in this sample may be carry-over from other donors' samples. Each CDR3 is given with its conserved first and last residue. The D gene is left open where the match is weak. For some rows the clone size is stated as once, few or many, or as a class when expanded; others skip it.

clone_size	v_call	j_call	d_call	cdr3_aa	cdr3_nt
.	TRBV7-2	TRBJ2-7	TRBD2	CASSPAGGFYEQYF	TGTGCCAGCAGTCCCGCGGGAGGATTTTACGAGCAGTACTTC
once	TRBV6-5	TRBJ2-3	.	CASSYSHTDTQYF	TGTGCCAGCAGTTACTCGCACACAGATACGCAGTATTTT
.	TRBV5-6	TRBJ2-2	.	CASSLQWERRTGELFF	TGTGCCAGCAGCTTGCAGTGGGAGCGACGGACCGGGGAGCTGTTTTTT
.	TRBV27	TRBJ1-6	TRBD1	CASSLYRDRNSPLHF	TGTGCCAGCAGTTTATACAGGGACAGGAATTCACCCCTCCACTTT
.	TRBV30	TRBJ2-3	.	CAWSAGSQDTQYF	TGTGCCTGGAGTGCGGGGTCGCAGGATACGCAGTATTTT
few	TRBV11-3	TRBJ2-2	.	CASSQDGGELFF	TGTGCCAGCAGCCAAGACGGCGGGGAGCTGTTTTTT
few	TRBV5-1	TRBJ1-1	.	CASSQGRGMNTEAFF	TGCGCCAGCAGCCAAGGACGAGGGATGAACACTGAAGCTTTCTTT
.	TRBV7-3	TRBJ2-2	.	CASSLTVRGLTGELFF	TGTGCCAGCAGCTTAACGGTCCGGGGTCTCACCGGGGAGCTGTTTTTT
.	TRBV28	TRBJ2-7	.	CASSFRTVLFSYEQYF	TGTGCCAGCAGTTTCCGCACAGTACTCTTCTCCTACGAGCAGTACTTC
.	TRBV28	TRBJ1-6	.	CASTTLIQGSPLHF	TGTGCCAGCACCACTCTTATCCAGGGCTCACCCCTCCACTTT